Included here is one T cell receptor (beta chain) sequence, with context. As yet, its antigen is unknown. The entry originates in a study of shared clonotypes between healthy human individuals. Study-wide background: Those who served as donors were a couple of women and three men between the ages of 18 and 49.

Regarding the study as a whole: A generally larger estimated richness was seen in naive subsets than in memory subsets.

Only in-frame clones appear in the TCRdb table, and some are missing; sequencing was by immunoSEQ multiplex PCR. The profile shows more than 900,000 clones, approximately 80% of them singletons. Adult donors, all healthy and HIV-negative, had no recent acute infections or vaccinations. Naive CD45RA+ and memory CD45RA-negative subsets were split from CD4+ cells. The V gene end was trimmed by 3 bases and the J gene end by 7 bases; junction bases not matched to a gene: 3. Germline lookup yields CDR1 SQVTM and CDR2 ANQGSEA. CDR3 length: 12 residues. The V gene is TRBV29-1, the J gene TRBJ2-7; 10 bases map to TRBD1. The sequenced material came from memory CD4+ T cells from PBMCs. Subset given: CD45RA-negative fraction. The receptor comes from a man younger than 35 in good health. Some clones in this sample may be carry-over from other donors' samples. The CDR3 coding sequence is TGCAGCGTTGATAAGGGACAGGGGGAGCAGTACTTC. Translation: CSVDKGQGEQYF.